The present T cell receptor beta chain was sequenced within a study of Ad26.COV2.S vaccination and SARS-CoV-2 variants. Findings of the study overall: Placebo and vaccine recipients had non-spike TCR breadth that was similar. Using TCR breadth and depth analyses may have led to underestimated total T cell responses.

Treatment here: some 20 received Ad26.COV2.S at low or high dose, single or two shots; a few received placebo; per-sample allocation not given. Day 63 after the first injection of vaccine or placebo was the sampling time. Germline lookup yields CDR1 GTSNPN and CDR2 SVGIG (reference sequence). V lost 1 base to trimming and J lost 2 bases, with 5 bases between them. The CDR3 extends over 12 amino acids. The assay was immunoSEQ multiplex PCR, and TCRdb's table has in-frame clones only and misses some. The data show about 460,000 clones, with around 89% seen just once and about 1.5% held by the top ten. Note on this clone: Antigen unknown. Other nucleotide sequences in the sample specify the same CDR3.

This specimen was peripheral blood, taken in a trial of Ad26.COV2.S vaccine versus placebo. This TCR was recovered from a person aged 18-60 years who received the Ad26.COV2.S COVID-19 vaccine or a placebo. The chain uses TRBV30 and TRBJ1-2; D not resolved. CDR3 nucleotide sequence: TGTGCCTGGAGTGCCGGGAACTATGGCTACACCTTC. It codes for CAWSAGNYGYTF.